These 25 T cell receptor beta chains came from one sample sequenced in a study of T-cell reconstitution after alpha-beta-depleted transplantation in children. The TCRbeta library incorporated unique molecular identifiers. In TCRdb, the PCR reads were re-called with MiXCR into one record per CDR3 protein. The sample lists 450,000 to 600,000 distinct CDR3 sequences; about 30% were seen once. Sequenced here: PBMCs from the stem cell graft donor, sampled from the stem cell graft. The receptors were sampled from a human donor who donated a stem cell graft to a child with aplastic anemia.

This chain links TRBV20-1 with TRBJ2-1, with TRBD2 identical over 7 bases. The CDR3 is 13 residues long. Germline values: CDR1 DFQATT, CDR2 SNEGSKA (reference sequence). The J segment lost 8 bases and the V segment lost 0 bases, leaving 4 bases of the junction unmatched. The CDR3 loop reads CSARDGGEYEQFF. CDR3 bases: TGCAGTGCTAGAGATGGGGGGGAGTATGAGCAGTTCTTC.

V is TRBV7-7 and J is TRBJ2-5; perhaps TRBD1 as D (5 bases). V was shortened by 2 bases and J by 2 bases, with 9 bases between the two germline ends. The germline V gene has CDR1 SSHAT and CDR2 FNYEAQ (reference sequence). This CDR3 has 14 amino acids. The chain's CDR3 is CASSLQGRQETQYF. The CDR3 nucleotides are TGTGCCAGCAGCTTACAGGGTCGGCAAGAGACCCAGTACTTC.

This clonotype came up a few times. The chain joins TRBV20-1 to TRBJ2-7; D is uncertain. From germline, CDR1 is DFQATT and CDR2 SNEGSKA (reference sequence). The CDR3 sequence is 15 residues long. Trimming shortened V by 6 bases and J by 3 bases, and 21 bases separated the two germline ends. The CDR3 sequence: CSASSTIGKSYEQYF. The CDR3 nucleotides read TGCAGTGCCTCATCGACGATCGGAAAGAGCTACGAGCAGTACTTC.

In DNA, the CDR3 is TGTGCCAGCAGCCAGGGGGCGGATACTGAAGCTTTCTTT. Amino acid sequence: CASSQGADTEAFF. The chain couples TRBV9 to TRBJ1-1; TRBD1 matches at 8 bases. Germline CDR1 and CDR2: SGDLS and YYNGEE. The CDR3 covers 13 residues. V was pared by 4 bases and J by 5 bases, with 4 bases of the junction left unmatched.

There are a few counts of this clonotype. This chain links TRBV7-9 with TRBJ1-5; perhaps TRBD1 as D (5 bases). The CDR3 has 14 amino acids. Germline V gene sequence: CDR1 SEHNR, CDR2 FQNEAQ (reference sequence). Between the trimmed V and J ends, which lost 1 base and 6 bases, there was a span of 10 bases. CDR3 in DNA: TGTGCCAGCAGCTTAGGCAGGGATGGTCAGCCCCAGCATTTT. Encoded protein: CASSLGRDGQPQHF.

The V call is TRBV2, the J call TRBJ1-1; possible D gene TRBD1, 5 bases. Trimming cost V 0 bases and J 4 bases, with 12 bases left between them. The CDR3 runs to 15 residues. Germline-derived CDR1 and CDR2 are SNHLY and FYNNEI. CDR3 nucleotides: TGTGCCAGCAGTGAAGCGATCGCAGGGATCACTGAAGCTTTCTTT. This translates into CASSEAIAGITEAFF.

This chain uses TRBV5-1 with TRBJ2-1; TRBD2 matches at 12 bases. The V and J ends lost 4 bases and 8 bases, in that order; junction bases with no gene match: 10. CDR1 and CDR2 from the germline V gene are SGHRS and YFSETQ. CDR3 size: 16 residues. CDR3 residues: CASSPSGRAPVYEQFF. The DNA of the CDR3 is TGCGCCAGCAGCCCTAGCGGGAGGGCCCCGGTTTATGAGCAGTTCTTC.

The chain is built from TRBV29-1 and TRBJ1-1, with D maybe TRBD1 (5 bases). Germline V gene data show CDR1 as SQVTM and CDR2 as ANQGSEA. The V end lost 4 bases, the J end lost 2 bases, and 14 bases lay between the germline ends. This CDR3 comprises 14 residues. The CDR3 here is CSVVGGSGNTEAFF. CDR3 DNA sequence: TGCAGCGTTGTGGGGGGATCTGGTAACACTGAAGCTTTCTTT.

This clonotype was recorded at least ten times. The chain recombines TRBV4-3 with TRBJ2-6; D is perhaps TRBD1 (5 bases). CDR1 LGHNA and CDR2 YSLEER come from the germline V gene. V lost 1 base and J 0 bases, leaving 10 bases between the germline ends. The CDR3 has 17 residues. The CDR3, as DNA: TGCGCCAGCAGCCAAGGACAGAGCCCCTCTGGGGCCAACGTCCTGACTTTC. This translates into CASSQGQSPSGANVLTF.

This rearrangement joins TRBV4-1 to TRBJ2-3; 8 positions match TRBD2. J lost 6 bases, V lost 0 bases, and 5 bases had no gene match. Germline CDR1 and CDR2: MGHRA and YSYEKL. The CDR3 loop spans 15 amino acids. Here the CDR3 DNA reads TGCGCCAGCAGCCAAGACTCGGGAGGGGCGGATACGCAGTATTTT. It yields the protein CASSQDSGGADTQYF.

The chain combines TRBV29-1 with TRBJ2-7, with TRBD1 as a possible D gene (6 bases). The CDR3 extends over 12 amino acids. Germline-derived CDR1 and CDR2 are SQVTM and ANQGSEA. V lost 7 bases and J 3 bases, leaving 13 bases between the germline ends. DNA for the CDR3: TGCAGCGCCAGGACAGAGCTCTACGAGCAGTACTTC. Translated, it gives CSARTELYEQYF.

This chain joins TRBV29-1 and TRBJ2-5; TRBD1 matches 9 bases. Trimming removed 5 bases from V and 3 bases from J; junction bases left unmatched: 4. The CDR3 has 13 residues. The germline gives CDR1 SQVTM, CDR2 ANQGSEA. The CDR3 DNA reads TGCAGCGTTCGCCGGGACAGGGAAGAGACCCAGTACTTC. This codes for CSVRRDREETQYF.

V usage is TRBV5-1 and J usage is TRBJ2-1; 8 nucleotides align to TRBD2. The CDR3 consists of 16 residues. CDR1 is SGHRS and CDR2 is YFSETQ in the germline V gene. The ends lost 0 bases at V and 8 bases at J; junction bases unmatched: 10. CDR3 region: CASSLAGSGSGDEQFF. The CDR3 region has the DNA TGCGCCAGCAGCTTGGCGGGGAGCGGGAGCGGCGATGAGCAGTTCTTC.

The chain links TRBV20-1 to TRBJ1-1, with a weak D call TRBD1 (6 bases). This CDR3 is 15 amino acids long. The V end lost 2 bases, the J end lost 3 bases, and 16 bases lay between the germline ends. Germline V lookup: CDR1 DFQATT, CDR2 SNEGSKA (reference sequence). The CDR3 protein is CSARLAQGRDTEAFF. The CDR3 DNA reads as TGCAGTGCTAGACTGGCGCAGGGGCGGGACACTGAAGCTTTCTTT.

The chain couples TRBV5-6 to TRBJ2-5, with unresolved D. The CDR3 spans 17 residues. The germline V gene has CDR1 SGHDT and CDR2 YYEEEE. The ends were cut back, 0 bases at V and 5 bases at J, with 20 bases in the middle. In nucleotides, the CDR3 is TGTGCCAGCAGCTTGGCTCCCTTTTTATTAGTACGGGAGACCCAGTACTTC. Amino acid sequence: CASSLAPFLLVRETQYF.

The chain employs TRBV6-1 and TRBJ2-3; D is uncertain. Per germline, CDR1 MNHNS and CDR2 SASEGT. Trimming stripped 6 bases from V and 0 bases from J, with 10 bases between. The CDR3 loop spans 14 amino acids. The CDR3 region is CASSETWSTDTQYF. CDR3 nucleotides: TGTGCCAGCAGCGAGACGTGGAGCACAGATACGCAGTATTTT.

The rearrangement uses TRBV6-1 and TRBJ2-7, with 9 bases matching TRBD1. Germline V gives CDR1 MNHNS, CDR2 SASEGT. With V trimmed by 6 bases and J by 2 bases, 5 bases remained unmatched. CDR3 length: 14 amino acids. CDR3 amino acids: CASREGQGTYEQYF. The CDR3 region has the DNA TGTGCCAGCAGAGAGGGACAGGGTACCTACGAGCAGTACTTC.

In its sample, this clonotype was seen a few times. The chain combines TRBV5-1 with TRBJ2-5, with TRBD2 matching 16 bases. Looked up from germline, CDR1 is SGHRS and CDR2 is YFSETQ. V was clipped by 4 bases and J by 5 bases; unmatched bases: 5. This CDR3 contains 16 residues. The CDR3 is CASSQGLAGGFETQYF. CDR3 nucleotides: TGCGCCAGCAGCCAGGGACTAGCGGGAGGGTTCGAGACCCAGTACTTC.

The table lists this clonotype with a few counts. This chain's CDR3 is CATSRKELATEAFF. Here the CDR3 DNA reads TGTGCCACCAGCAGGAAAGAATTGGCGACTGAAGCTTTCTTT. The rearrangement uses TRBV15 and TRBJ1-1; D is unresolved. The CDR3 extends over 14 amino acids. With 3 bases removed from V and 5 bases from J, the gap between germline ends came to 13 bases. Germline CDR1 LNHNV, CDR2 YYDKDF (reference sequence).

V gene TRBV5-5 combines with J gene TRBJ2-1; D may match TRBD1 or TRBD2 (5 bases each). The CDR3 is 14 amino acids. With 3 bases removed from V and 6 bases from J, the gap between germline ends came to 13 bases. Germline values: CDR1 SGHKS, CDR2 YYEKEE (reference sequence). CDR3 nucleotide sequence: TGTGCCAGCAGCTGGGACCGCAGTATCAATGAGCAGTTCTTC. As protein: CASSWDRSINEQFF.

The chain recombines TRBV6-5 with TRBJ2-3, with TRBD1 as a possible D gene (6 bases). V dropped 2 bases and J dropped 3 bases, with 15 bases sitting between them. This CDR3 has 16 amino acids. The V gene's germline CDR1 is MNHEY and CDR2 SVGAGI. As DNA, the CDR3 is TGTGCCAGCAGTTACGTTTGGGGGCGTAGTACAGATACGCAGTATTTT. Protein sequence: CASSYVWGRSTDTQYF.

This clonotype was counted only a few times. The chain employs TRBV12-3 or TRBV12-4 and TRBJ2-2; 7 nucleotides agree with TRBD2. V was clipped by 0 bases and J by 2 bases; unmatched bases: 6. This CDR3 is built from 17 residues. The CDR3 here is CASSLAWDYLNTGELFF. In nucleotides, the CDR3 is TGTGCCAGCAGTTTAGCCTGGGACTATCTCAACACCGGGGAGCTGTTTTTT.

J is TRBJ2-3 and V is TRBV20-1, with 12 bases that match TRBD2. The CDR3 spans 15 residues. Germline V gene sequence: CDR1 DFQATT, CDR2 SNEGSKA (reference sequence). The V gene end was trimmed by 6 bases and the J gene end by 4 bases; junction bases not matched to a gene: 8. The CDR3 loop reads CSAPEPSGGADTQYF. CDR3 DNA sequence: TGCAGTGCGCCAGAGCCTAGCGGGGGGGCAGATACGCAGTATTTT.

Turning to this clonotype: At one end, the junction sequence differs from germline, possibly due to a read error. The chain couples TRBV7-2 to TRBJ2-3; 7 bases align to TRBD1. The CDR3 length is 14 residues. Germline V gives CDR1 SGHTA, CDR2 FQGNSA. CDR3 coding DNA: TGTGCCAGCAGCTTATGGGACAGCAGAGATACGCAGTATTTT. This sequence encodes CASSLWDSRDTQYF.

The gene calls are TRBV1 and TRBJ2-1; the table assigns TRBD1, which was not confirmed against the DNA. TRBV1 is listed as a pseudogene. The CDR3 has 16 amino acids. In DNA, the CDR3 is TGCACCAGCAGTCCAAATATTTCTCGGGAATCCCATGAGCAGTTCTTC. As protein: CTSSPNISRESHEQFF.